This entry concerns a single TCR beta chain. Its antigen is unidentified. This record comes from a study of T cell responses to AZD1222 COVID-19 vaccine. The germline V gene encodes CDR1 ENHRY and CDR2 SYGVKD. The trim removed 6 bases at V and 5 bases at J, leaving 7 bases unmatched. The CDR3 consists of 14 residues. The assay was immunoSEQ multiplex PCR, and TCRdb's table has in-frame clones only and misses some. Of over 150,000 clones listed, about nine tenths are singletons. General study results and limits: Donors in the cohort were predominantly white British and more often female, and clonal diversity was possibly underestimated.

The sequences come from peripheral blood, collected on day 0 of AZD1222 vaccination. This receptor was identified in an adult in good health. V usage is TRBV10-3 and J usage is TRBJ1-5; TRBD1 agrees at 7 bases. In DNA, the CDR3 is TGTGCCATCAGCTACGACAGGGACGATCAGCCCCAGCATTTT. Protein product: CAISYDRDDQPQHF.